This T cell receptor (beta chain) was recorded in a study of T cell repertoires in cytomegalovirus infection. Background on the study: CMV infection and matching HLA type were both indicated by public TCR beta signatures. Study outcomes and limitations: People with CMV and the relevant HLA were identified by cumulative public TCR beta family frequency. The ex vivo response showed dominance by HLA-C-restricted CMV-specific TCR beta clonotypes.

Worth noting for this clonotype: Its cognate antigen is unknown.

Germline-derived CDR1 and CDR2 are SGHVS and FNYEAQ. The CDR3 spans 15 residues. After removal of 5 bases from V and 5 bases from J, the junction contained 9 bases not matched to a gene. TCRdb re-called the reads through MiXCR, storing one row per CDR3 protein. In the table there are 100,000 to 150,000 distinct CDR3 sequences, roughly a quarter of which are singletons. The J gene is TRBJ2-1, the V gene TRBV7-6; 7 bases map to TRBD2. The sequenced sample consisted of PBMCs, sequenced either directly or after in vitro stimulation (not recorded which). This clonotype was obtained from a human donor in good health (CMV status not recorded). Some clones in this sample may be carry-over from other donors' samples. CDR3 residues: CASSAQPGGDNEQFF. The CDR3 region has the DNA TGTGCCAGCAGCGCGCAGCCGGGGGGAGACAATGAGCAGTTCTTC.